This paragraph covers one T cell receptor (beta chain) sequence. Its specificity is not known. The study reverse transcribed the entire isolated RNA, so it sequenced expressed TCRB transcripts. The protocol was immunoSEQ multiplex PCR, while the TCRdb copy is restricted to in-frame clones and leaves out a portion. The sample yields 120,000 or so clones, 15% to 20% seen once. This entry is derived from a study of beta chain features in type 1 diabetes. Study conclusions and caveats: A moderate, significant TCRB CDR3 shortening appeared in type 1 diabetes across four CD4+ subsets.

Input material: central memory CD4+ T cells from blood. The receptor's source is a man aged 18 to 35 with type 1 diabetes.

The CDR3 DNA follows: TGTGCCAGCAGCCCCCGCCCAGGGGGAGATACGCAGTATTTT. It encodes CASSPRPGGDTQYF. The genes are TRBV9 and TRBJ2-3; 7 bases fit TRBD1. The ends lost 4 bases at V and 5 bases at J; junction bases unmatched: 7. Germline CDR1 and CDR2: SGDLS and YYNGEE. CDR3 length: 14 residues.